The sequence of this TCR beta chain was determined in a study of vaccination and CD4 T cells after COVID-19. In regard to this clonotype: The antigen is not known.

The treatment here: 10-day PBMC culture with coronavirus spike peptide pools or control peptides (ViraFEST assay). This CDR3 region has 13 residues. Germline V lookup: CDR1 DFQATT, CDR2 SNEGSKA (reference sequence). V was pared by 8 bases and J by 2 bases, with 7 bases of the junction left unmatched. Once obtained from cultured CD4+ T cells, the DNA was sequenced using the Oncomine TCR Beta short-read assay. TCRdb used MiXCR to reprocess the PCR reads, holding one entry per CDR3 protein. Here the sample spans around 17,000 distinct CDR3 sequences, approximately 40% being singletons. V gene TRBV20-1 combines with J gene TRBJ1-1; 8 nucleotides agree with TRBD1. The receptor's source is a human donor who had recovered from COVID-19. Sequencing input: CD4+ T cells from blood, cultured in vitro. This CDR3 reads CSPGQGSNTEAFF. Written as DNA, the CDR3 is TGCAGTCCCGGACAGGGCAGCAACACTGAAGCTTTCTTT.